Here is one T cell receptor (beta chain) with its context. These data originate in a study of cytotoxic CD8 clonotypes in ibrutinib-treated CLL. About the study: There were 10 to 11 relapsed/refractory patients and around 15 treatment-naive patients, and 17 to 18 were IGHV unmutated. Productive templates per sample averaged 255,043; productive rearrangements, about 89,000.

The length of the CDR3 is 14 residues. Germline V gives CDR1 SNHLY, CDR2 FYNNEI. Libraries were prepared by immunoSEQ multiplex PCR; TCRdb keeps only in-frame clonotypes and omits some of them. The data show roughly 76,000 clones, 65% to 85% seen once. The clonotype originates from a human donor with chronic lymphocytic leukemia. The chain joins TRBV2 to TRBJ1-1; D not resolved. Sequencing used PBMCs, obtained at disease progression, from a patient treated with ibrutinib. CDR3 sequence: CAGIGFGSDTEAFF. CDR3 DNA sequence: TGTGCTGGGATAGGGTTTGGGTCCGACACTGAAGCTTTCTTT.